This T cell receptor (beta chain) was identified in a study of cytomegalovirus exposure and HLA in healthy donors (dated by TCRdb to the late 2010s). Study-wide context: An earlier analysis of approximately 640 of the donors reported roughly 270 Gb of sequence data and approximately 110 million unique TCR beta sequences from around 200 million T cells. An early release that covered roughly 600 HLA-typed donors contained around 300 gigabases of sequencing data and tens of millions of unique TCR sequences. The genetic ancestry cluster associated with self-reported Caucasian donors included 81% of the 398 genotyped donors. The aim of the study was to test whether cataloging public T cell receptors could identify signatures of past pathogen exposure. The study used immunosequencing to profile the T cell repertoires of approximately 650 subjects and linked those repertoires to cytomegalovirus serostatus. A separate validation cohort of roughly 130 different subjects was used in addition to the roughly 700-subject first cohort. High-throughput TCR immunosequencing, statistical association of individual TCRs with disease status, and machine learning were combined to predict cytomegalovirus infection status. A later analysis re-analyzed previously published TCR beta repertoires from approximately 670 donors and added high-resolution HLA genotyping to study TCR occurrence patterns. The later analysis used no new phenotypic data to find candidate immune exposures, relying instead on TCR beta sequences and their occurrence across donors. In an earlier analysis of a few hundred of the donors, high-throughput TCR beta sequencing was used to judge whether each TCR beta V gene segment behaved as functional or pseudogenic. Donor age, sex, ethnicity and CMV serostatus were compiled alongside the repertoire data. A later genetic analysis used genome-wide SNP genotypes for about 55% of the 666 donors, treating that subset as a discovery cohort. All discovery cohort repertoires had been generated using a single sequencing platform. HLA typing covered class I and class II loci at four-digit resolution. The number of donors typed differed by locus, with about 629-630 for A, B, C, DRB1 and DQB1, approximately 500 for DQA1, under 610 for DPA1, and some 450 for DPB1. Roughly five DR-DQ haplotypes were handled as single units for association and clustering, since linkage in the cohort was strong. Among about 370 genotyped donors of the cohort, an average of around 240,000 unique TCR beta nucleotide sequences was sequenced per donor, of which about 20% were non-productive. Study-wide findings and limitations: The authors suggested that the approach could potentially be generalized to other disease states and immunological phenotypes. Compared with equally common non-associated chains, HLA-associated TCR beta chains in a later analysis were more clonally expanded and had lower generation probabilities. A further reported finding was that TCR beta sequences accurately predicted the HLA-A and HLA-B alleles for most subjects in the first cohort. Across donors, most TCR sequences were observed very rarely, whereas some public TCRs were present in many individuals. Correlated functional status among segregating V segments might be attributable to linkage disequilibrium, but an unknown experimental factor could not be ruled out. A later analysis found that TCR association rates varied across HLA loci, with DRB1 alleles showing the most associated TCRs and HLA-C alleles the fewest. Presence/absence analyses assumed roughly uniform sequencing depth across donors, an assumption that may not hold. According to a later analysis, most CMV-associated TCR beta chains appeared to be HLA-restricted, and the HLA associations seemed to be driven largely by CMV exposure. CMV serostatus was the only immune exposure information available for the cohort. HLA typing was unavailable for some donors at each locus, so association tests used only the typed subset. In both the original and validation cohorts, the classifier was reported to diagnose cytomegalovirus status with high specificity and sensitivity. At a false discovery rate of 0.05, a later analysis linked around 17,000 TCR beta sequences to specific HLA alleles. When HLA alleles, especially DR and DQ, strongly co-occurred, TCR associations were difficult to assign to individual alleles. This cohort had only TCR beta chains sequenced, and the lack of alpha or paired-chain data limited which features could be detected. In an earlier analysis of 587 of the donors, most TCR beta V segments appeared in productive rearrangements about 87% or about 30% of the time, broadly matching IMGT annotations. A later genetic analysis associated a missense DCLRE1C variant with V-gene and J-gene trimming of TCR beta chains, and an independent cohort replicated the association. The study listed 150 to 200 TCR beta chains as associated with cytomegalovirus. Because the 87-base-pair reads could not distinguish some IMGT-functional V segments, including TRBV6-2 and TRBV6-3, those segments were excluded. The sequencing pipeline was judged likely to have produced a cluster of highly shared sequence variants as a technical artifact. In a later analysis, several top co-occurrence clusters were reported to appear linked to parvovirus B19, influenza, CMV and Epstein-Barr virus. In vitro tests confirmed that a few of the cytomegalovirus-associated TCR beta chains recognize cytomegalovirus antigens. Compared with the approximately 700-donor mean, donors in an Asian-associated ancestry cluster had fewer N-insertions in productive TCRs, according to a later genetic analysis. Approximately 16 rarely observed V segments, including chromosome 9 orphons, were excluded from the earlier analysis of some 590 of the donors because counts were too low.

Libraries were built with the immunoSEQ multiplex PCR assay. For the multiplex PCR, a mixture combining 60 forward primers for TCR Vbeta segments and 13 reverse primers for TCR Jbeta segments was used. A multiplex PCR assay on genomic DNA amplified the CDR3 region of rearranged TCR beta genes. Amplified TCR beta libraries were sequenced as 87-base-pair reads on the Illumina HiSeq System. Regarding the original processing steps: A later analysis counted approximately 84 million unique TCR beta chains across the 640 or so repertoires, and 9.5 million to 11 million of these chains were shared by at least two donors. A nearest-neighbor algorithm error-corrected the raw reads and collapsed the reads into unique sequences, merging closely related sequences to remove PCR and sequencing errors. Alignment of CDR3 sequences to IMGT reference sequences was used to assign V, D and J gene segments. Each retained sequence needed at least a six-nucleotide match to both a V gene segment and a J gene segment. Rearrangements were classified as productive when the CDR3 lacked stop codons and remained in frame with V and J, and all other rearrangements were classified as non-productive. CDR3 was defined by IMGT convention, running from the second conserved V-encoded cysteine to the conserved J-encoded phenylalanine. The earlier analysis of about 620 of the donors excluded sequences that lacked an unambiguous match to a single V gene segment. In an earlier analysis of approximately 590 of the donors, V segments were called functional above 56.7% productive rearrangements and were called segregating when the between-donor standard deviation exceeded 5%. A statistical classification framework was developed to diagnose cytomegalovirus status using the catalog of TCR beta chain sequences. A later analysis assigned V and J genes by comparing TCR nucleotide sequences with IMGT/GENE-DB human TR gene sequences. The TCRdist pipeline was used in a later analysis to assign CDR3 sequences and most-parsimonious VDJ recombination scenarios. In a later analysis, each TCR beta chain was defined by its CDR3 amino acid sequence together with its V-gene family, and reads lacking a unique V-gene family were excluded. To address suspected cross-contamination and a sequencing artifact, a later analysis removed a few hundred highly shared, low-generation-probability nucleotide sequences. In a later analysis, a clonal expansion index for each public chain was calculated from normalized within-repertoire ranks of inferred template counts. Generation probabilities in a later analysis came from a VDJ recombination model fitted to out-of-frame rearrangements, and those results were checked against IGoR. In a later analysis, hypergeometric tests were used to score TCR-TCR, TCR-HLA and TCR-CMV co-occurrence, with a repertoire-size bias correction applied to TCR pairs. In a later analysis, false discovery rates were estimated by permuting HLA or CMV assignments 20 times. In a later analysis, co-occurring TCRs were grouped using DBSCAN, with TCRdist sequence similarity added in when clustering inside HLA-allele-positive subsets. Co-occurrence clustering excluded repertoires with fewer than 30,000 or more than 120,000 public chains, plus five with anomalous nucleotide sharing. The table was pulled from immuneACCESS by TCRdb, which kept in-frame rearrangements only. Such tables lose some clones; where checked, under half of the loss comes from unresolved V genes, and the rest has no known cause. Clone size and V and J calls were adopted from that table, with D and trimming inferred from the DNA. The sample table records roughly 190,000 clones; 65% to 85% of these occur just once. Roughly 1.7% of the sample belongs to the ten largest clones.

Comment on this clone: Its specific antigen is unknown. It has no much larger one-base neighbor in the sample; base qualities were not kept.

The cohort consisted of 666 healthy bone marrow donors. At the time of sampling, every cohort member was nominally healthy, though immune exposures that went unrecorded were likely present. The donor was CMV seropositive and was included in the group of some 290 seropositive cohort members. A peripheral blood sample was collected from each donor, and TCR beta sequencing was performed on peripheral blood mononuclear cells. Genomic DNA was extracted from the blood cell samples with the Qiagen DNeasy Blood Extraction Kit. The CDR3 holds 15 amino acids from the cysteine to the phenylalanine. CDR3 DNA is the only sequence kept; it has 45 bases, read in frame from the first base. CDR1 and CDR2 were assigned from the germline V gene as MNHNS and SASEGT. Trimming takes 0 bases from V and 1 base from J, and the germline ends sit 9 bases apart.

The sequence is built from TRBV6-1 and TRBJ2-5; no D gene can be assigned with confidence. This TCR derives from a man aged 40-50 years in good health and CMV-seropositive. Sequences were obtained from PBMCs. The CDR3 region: CASSEALQAQETQYF. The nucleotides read TGTGCCAGCAGTGAAGCGCTGCAGGCCCAAGAGACCCAGTACTTC.